This TCR beta chain was found in a study of tumor and adjacent non-tumor tissue in lung cancer. Overall study context: Approximately 4 million productive TCRbeta reads were obtained per sample on average.

TCRbeta libraries were built with three rounds of nested PCR, modified from ARM-PCR. TCRdb ran MiXCR on the multiplex PCR reads and lists one entry per CDR3 protein. The table shows under 95,000 distinct CDR3 sequences, with roughly two thirds occurring only once. In this sample, this clonotype turned up many times. V lost 3 bases and J 4 bases, leaving 10 bases between the germline ends. There are 15 residues in the CDR3. No cell sorting was done before RNA was extracted from the tissue. The specimen sequenced was lung tumor tissue. The gene calls are TRBV12-3 or TRBV12-4 and TRBJ2-6, with D possibly TRBD2 on 6 matching bases. The clonotype was recovered from a man aged 65 to 85 with non-small cell lung cancer. The CDR3 loop reads CASSLGGGGANVLTF. DNA for the CDR3: TGTGCCAGCAGTTTGGGGGGTGGCGGGGCCAACGTCCTGACTTTC.